This entry features one T cell receptor beta chain sequence. This clone was recorded a few times. Its recognized antigen is unknown. Base qualities are missing; no much larger clone stands one base away. The cohort consisted of some 730 healthy bone marrow donors. All cohort members were sampled while nominally healthy, although unrecorded immune exposures were likely present. The donor was CMV seronegative and was included in the group of about 350 seronegative cohort members. A peripheral blood sample was provided by each donor, and peripheral blood mononuclear cells were used for TCR beta sequencing. The Qiagen DNeasy Blood Extraction Kit was used to extract genomic DNA from the blood cell samples. The method was the immunoSEQ multiplex PCR assay. For the multiplex PCR, a mixture combining 60 forward primers for TCR Vbeta segments and 13 reverse primers for TCR Jbeta segments was used. Amplification of the CDR3 region of rearranged TCR beta genes was performed with a multiplex PCR assay on genomic DNA. The Illumina HiSeq System was used to sequence the amplified TCR beta libraries as 87-base-pair reads. Regarding the original processing steps: A later analysis tallied about 77 million unique TCR beta chains across the 700 or so repertoires, and about 12 million of those chains were shared by two or more donors. Raw reads were error-corrected and collapsed into unique sequences by a nearest-neighbor algorithm in which closely related sequences were merged to remove PCR and sequencing errors. Alignment of CDR3 sequences to IMGT reference sequences was used to assign V, D and J gene segments. Each retained sequence needed at least a six-nucleotide match to both a V gene segment and a J gene segment. Rearrangements were classified as productive when the CDR3 lacked stop codons and remained in frame with V and J, and all other rearrangements were classified as non-productive. CDR3 was defined according to IMGT convention as the region running from the second conserved V-encoded cysteine to the conserved J-encoded phenylalanine. The earlier analysis of about 590 of the donors excluded sequences that lacked an unambiguous match to a single V gene segment. An earlier analysis of just under 600 of the donors called V segments functional above 56.7% productive rearrangements and segregating when the between-donor standard deviation exceeded 5%. To diagnose cytomegalovirus status from the catalog of TCR beta chain sequences, a statistical classification framework was built. In a later analysis, V and J genes were assigned by comparing TCR nucleotide sequences against IMGT/GENE-DB human TR gene sequences. Using the TCRdist pipeline, a later analysis assigned CDR3 sequences along with most-parsimonious VDJ recombination scenarios. A later analysis defined each TCR beta chain by its CDR3 amino acid sequence plus V-gene family, and excluded reads lacking a unique V-gene family. In a later analysis, some 600 highly shared, low-generation-probability nucleotide sequences were removed to address suspected cross-contamination and a sequencing artifact. For each public chain, a later analysis derived a clonal expansion index from normalized ranks of inferred template counts within each repertoire. Generation probabilities in a later analysis came from a VDJ recombination model fitted to out-of-frame rearrangements, and those results were checked against IGoR. Hypergeometric tests were used in a later analysis to score TCR-TCR, TCR-HLA and TCR-CMV co-occurrence, with a repertoire-size bias correction applied to the TCR pairs. In a later analysis, false discovery rates were estimated by permuting HLA or CMV assignments 20 times. In a later analysis, co-occurring TCRs were grouped using DBSCAN, with TCRdist sequence similarity added in when clustering inside HLA-allele-positive subsets. Repertoires with fewer than 30,000 or more than 120,000 public chains, plus five repertoires with anomalous nucleotide sharing, were excluded from co-occurrence clustering. As stored in TCRdb, this immuneACCESS dataset retains in-frame rearrangements with V and J assigned. A fraction of the clones does not appear; measured against another copy, unresolved V genes explain less than half of the discrepancy, and the remainder lacks a known reason. Clonal size and the V and J genes are those of that table, whereas D and trimming came from the DNA. Within this sample are about 94,000 clones, with approximately 7.1% of them counted one time only. The ten largest clonotypes hold roughly 2.1% of the sample.

Relative to germline, V is 0 bases shorter and J is 1 base shorter, with 9 bases between their ends. CDR1 and CDR2, looked up from the germline V gene, are MNHEY and SVGAGI. The CDR3 goes from the cysteine to the phenylalanine over 15 residues. CDR3 DNA is the only sequence kept; it has 45 bases, read in frame from the first base. The data are from a study of cytomegalovirus exposure and HLA in healthy donors (dated by TCRdb to about 2017). Looking at the study overall: In an earlier analysis of 587 of the donors, around 290 Gb of sequence data and 120 million or so unique TCR beta sequences from 180 million or so T cells were reported. Roughly 300 gigabases of sequencing data and roughly 90 million unique TCR sequences were included in an early release covering around 600 HLA-typed donors. Of the approximately 400 genotyped donors, over 65% fell in the genetic ancestry cluster associated with self-reported Caucasian donors. The study aimed to test whether cataloging public T cell receptors could reveal signatures of past pathogen exposure. The study profiled the T cell repertoires of hundreds of subjects by immunosequencing and related them to cytomegalovirus serostatus. In addition to the first cohort of approximately 650 subjects, a separate validation cohort of 120 different subjects was used. High-throughput TCR immunosequencing, statistical association of individual TCRs with disease status, and machine learning were combined to predict cytomegalovirus infection status. In a later analysis, previously published TCR beta repertoires from 500 to 750 donors were re-analyzed and high-resolution HLA genotyping was added so that TCR occurrence patterns could be studied. Rather than using new phenotypic data, the later analysis identified candidate immune exposures from TCR beta sequences and from how often those sequences occurred across donors. An earlier analysis of 450 to 750 of the donors used high-throughput TCR beta sequencing to judge whether each TCR beta V gene segment behaved as functional or pseudogenic. Donor age, sex, ethnicity and CMV serostatus were collected together with the repertoire data. In a later genetic analysis, genome-wide SNP genotypes for 398 of the 666 donors were used, and that subset was treated as a discovery cohort. Every repertoire in the discovery cohort had been generated on one and the same sequencing platform. Both class I and class II loci were covered by HLA typing, at four-digit resolution. The number of typed donors differed by locus: roughly 620-630 for A, B, C, DRB1 and DQB1; some 500 for DQA1; around 580 for DPA1; and some 450 for DPB1. Four to six DR-DQ haplotypes were handled as single units for association and clustering because linkage in the cohort was strong. On average, about 240,000 unique TCR beta nucleotide sequences were sequenced per donor among some 430 genotyped donors of the cohort, with 15% to 20% of those sequences being non-productive. Overall results and qualifications from the work: In a later genetic analysis, a missense DCLRE1C variant was associated with V-gene and J-gene trimming of TCR beta chains, and the association was replicated in an independent cohort. Most TCR sequences were observed very rarely across donors, whereas some public TCRs were present in many individuals. In a later analysis, several top co-occurrence clusters were reported to appear linked to parvovirus B19, influenza, CMV and Epstein-Barr virus. Sequencing depth was assumed to be roughly uniform across donors in the presence/absence analyses, though that assumption may not hold. Because HLA typing was missing for some donors at each locus, association tests included only the typed subset. According to a later genetic analysis, donors in an Asian-associated ancestry cluster had fewer N-insertions in productive TCRs than the approximately 630-donor mean. According to a later analysis, most CMV-associated TCR beta chains appeared to be HLA-restricted, and the HLA associations seemed to be driven largely by CMV exposure. According to a later analysis, TCR association rates differed among HLA loci, with DRB1 alleles showing the most associated TCRs and HLA-C alleles showing the fewest. In a later analysis, 16,951 TCR beta sequences were associated with specific HLA alleles at a false discovery rate of 0.05. The study listed 170 or so TCR beta chains as associated with cytomegalovirus. Because counts were too low, roughly 16 rarely observed V segments, including chromosome 9 orphons, were excluded from the earlier analysis of a few hundred of the donors. It was suggested by the authors that the approach could potentially be generalized to other disease states and immunological phenotypes. An earlier analysis of approximately 540 of the donors showed that most TCR beta V segments appeared in productive rearrangements either about 90% or about 30% of the time, which broadly matched IMGT annotations. Some IMGT-functional V segments, including TRBV6-2 and TRBV6-3, could not be told apart with the 87-base-pair reads, so those segments were excluded. Assigning TCR associations to individual alleles was difficult when HLA alleles, especially DR and DQ, strongly co-occurred. In a later analysis, HLA-associated TCR beta chains were found to be more clonally expanded and to have lower generation probabilities than equally common non-associated chains. The classifier was reported to diagnose cytomegalovirus status with high specificity and sensitivity in both the original cohort and the validation cohort. For the cohort, immune exposure information was limited to CMV serostatus. Only TCR beta chains were sequenced in this cohort, and the absence of alpha or paired-chain data limited detectable features. In vitro tests confirmed that three of the cytomegalovirus-associated TCR beta chains recognize cytomegalovirus antigens. A group of highly shared sequence variants was considered likely to be a technical artifact of the sequencing pipeline. Linkage disequilibrium might explain the correlated functional status among segregating V segments, but an unknown experimental factor could not be ruled out. A further reported finding was that TCR beta sequences accurately predicted the HLA-A and HLA-B alleles for most subjects in the first cohort.

Sequenced: PBMCs. Recombination linked TRBV6-5 to TRBJ1-2; perhaps TRBD1 is the D gene, with 5 bases matching. The origin of this receptor is a man aged 45-65 years in good health and CMV-seronegative. The sequenced DNA: TGTGCCAGCAGTTACTCGGGGGGGGATAACTATGGCTACACCTTC. This gives the protein CASSYSGGDNYGYTF.